This T cell receptor beta chain was sequenced during a study of cytomegalovirus exposure and HLA in healthy donors. PCR employed 60 Vbeta and 13 Jbeta primers. Sequenced by immunoSEQ multiplex PCR; TCRdb stores in-frame clones only, minus some. The table records about 130,000 clones, roughly 71% of them present only once. The V and J ends lost 2 bases and 3 bases, in that order; junction bases with no gene match: 9. The CDR3 consists of 18 residues. CDR1 and CDR2 (germline): KGHSH, LQKENI. The sequence was obtained from a woman between 50 and 59 years old in good health and CMV-seropositive. The sequencing sample was made of PBMCs. The V gene is TRBV18, the J gene TRBJ2-2, with TRBD2 identical over 10 bases. The DNA for the CDR3 is TGTGCCAGCTCACCAAGAAATCCTAGCGGGGGCTACACCGGGGAGCTGTTTTTT. Translated, it gives CASSPRNPSGGYTGELFF. The whole variable domain, remainder taken from reference TRBV18 and TRBJ2-2, is NAGVMQNPRHLVRRRGQEARLRCSPMKGHSHVYWYRQLPEEGLKFMVYLQKENIIDESGMPKERFSAEFPKEGPSILRIQQVVRGDSAAYFCASSPRNPSGGYTGELFFGEGSRLTVL.